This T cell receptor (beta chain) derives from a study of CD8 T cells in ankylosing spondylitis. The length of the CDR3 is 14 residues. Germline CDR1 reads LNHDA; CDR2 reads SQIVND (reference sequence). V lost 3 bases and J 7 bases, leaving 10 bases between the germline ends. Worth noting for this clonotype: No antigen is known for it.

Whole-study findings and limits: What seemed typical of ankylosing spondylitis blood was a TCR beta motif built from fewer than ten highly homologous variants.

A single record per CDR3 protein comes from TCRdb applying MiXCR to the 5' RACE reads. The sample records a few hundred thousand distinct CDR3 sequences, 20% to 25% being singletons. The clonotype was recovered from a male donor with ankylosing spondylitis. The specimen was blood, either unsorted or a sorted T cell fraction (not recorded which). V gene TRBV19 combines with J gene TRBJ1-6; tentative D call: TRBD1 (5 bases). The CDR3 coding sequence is TGTGCCAGTAGTATTAGGGACGCAAATTCACCCCTCCACTTT. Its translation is CASSIRDANSPLHF.